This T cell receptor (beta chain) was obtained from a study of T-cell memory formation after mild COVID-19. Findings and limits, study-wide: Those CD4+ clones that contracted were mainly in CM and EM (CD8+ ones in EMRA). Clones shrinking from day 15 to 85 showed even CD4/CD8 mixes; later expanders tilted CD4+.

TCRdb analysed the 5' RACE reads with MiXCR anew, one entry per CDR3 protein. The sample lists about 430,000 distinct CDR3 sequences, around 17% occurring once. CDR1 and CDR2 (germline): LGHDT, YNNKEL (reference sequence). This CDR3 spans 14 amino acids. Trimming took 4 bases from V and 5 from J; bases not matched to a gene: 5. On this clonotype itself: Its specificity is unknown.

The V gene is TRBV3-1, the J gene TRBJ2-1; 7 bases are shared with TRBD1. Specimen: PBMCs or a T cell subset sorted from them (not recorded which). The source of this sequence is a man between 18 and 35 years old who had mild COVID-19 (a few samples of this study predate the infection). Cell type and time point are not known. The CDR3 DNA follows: TGTGCCAGCAGCCTCAGGGGGATGAACAATGAGCAGTTCTTC. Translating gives CASSLRGMNNEQFF.